This T cell receptor (beta chain) was retrieved from a study of Graves' ophthalmopathy and Graves' hyperthyroidism. The ends were cut back, 8 bases at V and 0 bases at J, with 13 bases in the middle. The CDR3 has 14 amino acids. Germline V gene data show CDR1 as SGHAT and CDR2 as FQDESV (reference sequence). RNA served as the template for amplifying TCR beta CDR3 regions. HTBI primers were used in a first-round RT-PCR, which preceded a second-round multiplex PCR. One entry per CDR3 protein, called by TCRdb with MiXCR from the multiplex PCR reads. Altogether about 740,000 distinct CDR3 sequences are present, roughly 40% being singletons, with the ten largest covering 44%. A remark on this clonotype: This may be a read error, as it is one base from a much larger clone.

Pregnancy or lactation, uncontrolled infections and other autoimmune diseases were grounds for excluding patients. The authors diagnosed from clinical symptoms, serum thyroxine, TRAb, thyroid ultrasound and orbital computed tomography. PBMCs stemmed from roughly 9.4 ml of fresh peripheral blood. This sequence was found in an adult man with Graves' ophthalmopathy. Sequencing was done on a sample of peripheral blood. This chain uses TRBV11-1 with TRBJ1-1; no reliable D call. The CDR3 region has the DNA TGTGCCAGCCGCGCTAAGCTGATGAACACTGAAGCTTTCTTT. It encodes CASRAKLMNTEAFF.